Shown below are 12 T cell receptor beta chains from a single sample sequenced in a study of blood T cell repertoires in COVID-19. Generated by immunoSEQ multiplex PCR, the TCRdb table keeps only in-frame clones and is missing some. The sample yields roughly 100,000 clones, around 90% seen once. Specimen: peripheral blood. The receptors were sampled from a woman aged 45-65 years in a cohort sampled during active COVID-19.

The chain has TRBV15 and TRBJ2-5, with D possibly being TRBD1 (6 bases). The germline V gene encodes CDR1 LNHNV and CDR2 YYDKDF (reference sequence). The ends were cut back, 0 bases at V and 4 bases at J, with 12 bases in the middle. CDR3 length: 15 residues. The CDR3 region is CATSREYRVGETQYF. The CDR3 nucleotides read TGTGCCACCAGCAGAGAGTACAGGGTTGGAGAGACCCAGTACTTC.

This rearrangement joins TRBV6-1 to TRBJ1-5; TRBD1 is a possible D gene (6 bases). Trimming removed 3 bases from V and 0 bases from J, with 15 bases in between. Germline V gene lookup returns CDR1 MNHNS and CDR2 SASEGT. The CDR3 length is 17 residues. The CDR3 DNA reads TGTGCCAGCAGTGACCGCCCCGACAGGTATAGCAATCAGCCCCAGCATTTT. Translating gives CASSDRPDRYSNQPQHF.

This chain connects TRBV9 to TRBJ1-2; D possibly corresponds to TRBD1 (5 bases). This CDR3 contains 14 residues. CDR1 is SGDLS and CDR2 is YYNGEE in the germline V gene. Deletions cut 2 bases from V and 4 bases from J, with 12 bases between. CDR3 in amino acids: CASSVGHTAYGYTF. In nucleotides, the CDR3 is TGTGCCAGCAGCGTTGGACACACCGCCTATGGCTACACCTTC. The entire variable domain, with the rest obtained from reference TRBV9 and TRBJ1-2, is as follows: DSGVTQTPKHLITATGQRVTLRCSPRSGDLSVYWYQQSLDQGLQFLIQYYNGEERAKGNILERFSAQQFPDLHSELNLSSLELGDSALYFCASSVGHTAYGYTFGSGTRLTVV.

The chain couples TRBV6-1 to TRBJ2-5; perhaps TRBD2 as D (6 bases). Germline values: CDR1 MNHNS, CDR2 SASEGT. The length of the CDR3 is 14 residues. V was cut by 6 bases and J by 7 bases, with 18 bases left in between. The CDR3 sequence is CASREQPGLGTQYF. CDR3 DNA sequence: TGTGCCAGCAGGGAACAACCGGGACTCGGGACCCAGTACTTC.

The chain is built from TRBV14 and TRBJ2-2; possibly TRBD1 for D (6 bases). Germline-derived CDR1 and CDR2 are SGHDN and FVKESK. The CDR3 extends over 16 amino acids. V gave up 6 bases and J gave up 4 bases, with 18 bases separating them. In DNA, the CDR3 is TGTGCCAGCAGACAGGACAGTAACGTTTTCACCGGGGAGCTGTTTTTT. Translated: CASRQDSNVFTGELFF.

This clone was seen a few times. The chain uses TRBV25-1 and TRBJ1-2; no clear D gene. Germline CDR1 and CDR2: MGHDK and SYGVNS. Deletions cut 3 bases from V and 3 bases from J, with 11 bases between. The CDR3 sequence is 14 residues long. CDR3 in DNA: TGTGCCAGCAGTGATTTTTCAGTCGACTATGGCTACACCTTC. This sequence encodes CASSDFSVDYGYTF.

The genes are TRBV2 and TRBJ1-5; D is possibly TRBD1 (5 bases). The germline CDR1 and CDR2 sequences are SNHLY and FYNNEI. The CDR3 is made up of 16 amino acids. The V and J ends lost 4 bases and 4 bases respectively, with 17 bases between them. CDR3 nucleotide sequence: TGTGCCAGCAGTGGGGGTATTGGGGCTTCGAATCAGCCCCAGCATTTT. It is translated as CASSGGIGASNQPQHF. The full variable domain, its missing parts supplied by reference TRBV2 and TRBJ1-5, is EPEVTQTPSHQVTQMGQEVILRCVPISNHLYFYWYRQILGQKVEFLVSFYNNEISEKSEIFDDQFSVERPDGSNFTLKIRSTKLEDSAMYFCASSGGIGASNQPQHFGDGTRLSIL.

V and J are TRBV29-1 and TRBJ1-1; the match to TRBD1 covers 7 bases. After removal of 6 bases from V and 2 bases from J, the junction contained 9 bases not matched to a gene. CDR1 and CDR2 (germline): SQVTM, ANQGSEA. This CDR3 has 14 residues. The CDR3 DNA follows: TGCAGCGTGGACGGGACAGCTGCAAACACTGAAGCTTTCTTT. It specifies CSVDGTAANTEAFF.

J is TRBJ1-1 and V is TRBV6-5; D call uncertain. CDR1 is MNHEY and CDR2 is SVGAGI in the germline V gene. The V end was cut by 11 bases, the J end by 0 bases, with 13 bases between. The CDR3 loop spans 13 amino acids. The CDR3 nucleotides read TGTGCCGTGAACAGCGGAATGAACACTGAAGCTTTCTTT. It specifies CAVNSGMNTEAFF.

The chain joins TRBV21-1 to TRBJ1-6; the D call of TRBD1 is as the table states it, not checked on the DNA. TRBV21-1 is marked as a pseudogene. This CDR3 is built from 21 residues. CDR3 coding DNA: TGTGCCAGCAGTAATGGAAGGGGGCAGCTCCTTAGAGGTCGAAATAATTCACCCCTCCACTTT. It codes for CASSNGRGQLLRGRNNSPLHF.

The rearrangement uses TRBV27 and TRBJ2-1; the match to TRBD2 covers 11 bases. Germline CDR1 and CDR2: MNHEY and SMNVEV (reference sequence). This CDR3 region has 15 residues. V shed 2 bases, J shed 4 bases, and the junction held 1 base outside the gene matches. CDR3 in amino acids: CASSLRLAGYNEQFF. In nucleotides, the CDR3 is TGTGCCAGCAGTTTAAGACTAGCGGGATACAATGAGCAGTTCTTC.

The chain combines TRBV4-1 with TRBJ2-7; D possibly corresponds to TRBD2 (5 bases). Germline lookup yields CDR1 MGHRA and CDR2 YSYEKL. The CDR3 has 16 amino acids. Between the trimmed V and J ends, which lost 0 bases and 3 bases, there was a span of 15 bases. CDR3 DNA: TGCGCCAGCAGCCAAGATTCGGGGTGGGCGTTCTACGAGCAGTACTTC. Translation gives CASSQDSGWAFYEQYF.